The next 24 T cell receptor beta chains were all read from a single sample in a study of T cell changes during pregnancy in multiple sclerosis. Only in-frame clones appear in the TCRdb table, and some are missing; sequencing was by immunoSEQ multiplex PCR. The sample has tens of thousands of clones, 93% seen once; the top ten hold approximately 2.5%. The starting material was peripheral blood, obtained in the second trimester of pregnancy. All receptors come from a female donor with multiple sclerosis, enrolled in a pregnancy study.

The chain has TRBV18 and TRBJ2-2; maybe TRBD1 (6 bases). The germline CDR1 and CDR2 sequences are KGHSH and LQKENI. CDR3 size: 16 residues. Deletions cut 3 bases from V and 5 bases from J, with 16 bases between. The DNA for the CDR3 is TGTGCCAGCTCACCTCCTTCCAGGGGCGCTACCGGGGAGCTGTTTTTT. This translates into CASSPPSRGATGELFF.

V usage is TRBV19 and J usage is TRBJ1-6, with TRBD1 matching over 9 bases. The CDR3 has 15 residues. The V gene end was trimmed by 3 bases and the J gene end by 3 bases; junction bases not matched to a gene: 0. Germline V gene lookup returns CDR1 LNHDA and CDR2 SQIVND (reference sequence). CDR3 residues: CASSMDRGYNSPLHF. For the CDR3, the DNA is TGTGCCAGTAGTATGGACAGGGGCTATAATTCACCCCTCCACTTT.

J is TRBJ2-7 and V is TRBV27; 10 nucleotides align to TRBD2. This CDR3 has 14 residues. Germline values: CDR1 MNHEY, CDR2 SMNVEV (reference sequence). Trimming took 2 bases from V and 3 from J; bases not matched to a gene: 1. This CDR3 is CASSLSGGDYEQYF. CDR3 sequence (DNA): TGTGCCAGCAGTTTAAGCGGGGGGGACTACGAGCAGTACTTC.

This chain uses TRBV9 with TRBJ2-2, with D possibly matching TRBD2 (6 bases). Deletions cut 6 bases from V and 8 bases from J, with 17 bases between. Germline V lookup: CDR1 SGDLS, CDR2 YYNGEE. There are 14 residues in the CDR3. CDR3 sequence reads: CASTRPGDGGELFF. The DNA for the CDR3 is TGTGCCAGCACACGTCCGGGGGACGGTGGGGAGCTGTTTTTT.

The chain recombines TRBV2 with TRBJ2-5; 9 nucleotides align to TRBD1. This CDR3 is built from 14 residues. Germline V CDR1 and CDR2: SNHLY, FYNNEI. The V gene end was trimmed by 10 bases and the J gene end by 5 bases; junction bases not matched to a gene: 11. As DNA, the CDR3 is TGTGCCATGGGGGCCGGGACAGGGAGGGAGACCCAGTACTTC. Its translation is CAMGAGTGRETQYF. Full variable domain (rest looked up from reference TRBV2 and TRBJ2-5): EPEVTQTPSHQVTQMGQEVILRCVPISNHLYFYWYRQILGQKVEFLVSFYNNEISEKSEIFDDQFSVERPDGSNFTLKIRSTKLEDSAMYFCAMGAGTGRETQYFGPGTRLLVL.

The chain has TRBV6-1 and TRBJ1-3, with no clear D. V dropped 0 bases and J dropped 3 bases, with 12 bases sitting between them. CDR1 is MNHNS, CDR2 SASEGT, per germline. The CDR3 consists of 16 residues. The CDR3 spells CASSEAPARSGNTIYF. The CDR3 coding sequence is TGTGCCAGCAGTGAAGCCCCGGCGCGGAGTGGAAACACCATATATTTT.

This clone was detected only once. This sequence joins TRBV11-2 and TRBJ1-6; D gene unclear. The CDR3 contains 16 residues. The germline gives CDR1 SGHAT, CDR2 FQNNGV. V dropped 1 base and J dropped 4 bases, with 11 bases sitting between them. In DNA form, the CDR3 reads TGTGCCAGCAGCTTAGGGCAGGTCGTTTATAATTCACCCCTCCACTTT. It yields the protein CASSLGQVVYNSPLHF.

This clone has only one observation. This sequence joins TRBV4-1 and TRBJ1-3; no clear D. Deletions cut 1 base from V and 0 bases from J, with 16 bases between. CDR1 and CDR2 from the germline V gene are MGHRA and YSYEKL. The CDR3 length is 18 residues. The DNA for the CDR3 is TGCGCCAGCAGCCAAGTCCCTGCCGACTTTAGCTCTGGAAACACCATATATTTT. It translates to CASSQVPADFSSGNTIYF.

The chain joins TRBV18 to TRBJ1-2; possibly TRBD1 for D (6 bases). Germline lookup yields CDR1 KGHSH and CDR2 LQKENI. Trimming took off 5 bases at V and 4 bases at J, with 17 bases between the two ends. The CDR3 has 15 residues. In DNA, the CDR3 is TGTGCCAGCTCAACCATGGAGGGGGGGACCTATGGCTACACCTTC. Translation gives CASSTMEGGTYGYTF.

This chain uses TRBV7-2 with TRBJ1-1, with D uncertain. CDR3 length: 15 residues. The germline V and J ends were trimmed by 7 bases and 0 bases, with 15 bases remaining between them. CDR1 and CDR2 (germline): SGHTA, FQGNSA. This CDR3 is CASTSAGRMNTEAFF. The CDR3 region has the DNA TGTGCCAGCACTTCGGCGGGGAGAATGAACACTGAAGCTTTCTTT.

The chain recombines TRBV13 with TRBJ1-3; D may be TRBD1 (6 bases). This CDR3 contains 14 residues. The V end was cut by 2 bases, the J end by 4 bases, with 9 bases between. Germline loops: CDR1 PRHDT, CDR2 FYEKMQ (reference sequence). The CDR3 sequence is CASSLTGLGNTIYF. CDR3 in DNA: TGTGCCAGCAGCTTAACAGGGTTAGGAAACACCATATATTTT.

The gene calls are TRBV9 and TRBJ1-6; 8 bases line up with TRBD1. Germline V gene sequence: CDR1 SGDLS, CDR2 YYNGEE. V dropped 0 bases and J dropped 8; count of bases not matched to a gene: 7. CDR3 length equals 16 residues. The CDR3 loop is CASSVGEQGVHSPLHF. CDR3 DNA: TGTGCCAGCAGCGTAGGGGAACAGGGGGTCCATTCACCCCTCCACTTT.

The chain is built from TRBV18 and TRBJ2-2, with TRBD1 as a possible D gene (6 bases). Trimming took off 5 bases at V and 4 bases at J, with 8 bases between the two ends. Looked up from germline, CDR1 is KGHSH and CDR2 is LQKENI. The CDR3 contains 13 residues. CDR3 amino acids: CASSTTGTGELFF. CDR3 in DNA: TGTGCCAGCTCAACGACAGGCACCGGGGAGCTGTTTTTT. The entire variable domain, with the rest obtained from reference TRBV18 and TRBJ2-2, is as follows: NAGVMQNPRHLVRRRGQEARLRCSPMKGHSHVYWYRQLPEEGLKFMVYLQKENIIDESGMPKERFSAEFPKEGPSILRIQQVVRGDSAAYFCASSTTGTGELFFGEGSRLTVL.

The V gene is TRBV4-1, the J gene TRBJ2-5; TRBD2 matches at 13 bases. The germline V gene has CDR1 MGHRA and CDR2 YSYEKL. The trim removed 4 bases at V and 5 bases at J, leaving 7 bases unmatched. The CDR3 has 16 residues. Here the CDR3 reads CASSRLAGGLEETQYF. The CDR3 nucleotides are TGCGCCAGCAGCCGACTAGCGGGGGGCCTTGAGGAGACCCAGTACTTC.

The chain employs TRBV7-2 and TRBJ2-7; tentative D call: TRBD2 (6 bases). This CDR3 has 17 amino acids. Looked up from germline, CDR1 is SGHTA and CDR2 is FQGNSA. With 2 bases removed from V and 2 bases from J, the gap between germline ends came to 19 bases. CDR3 in DNA: TGTGCCAGCAGCTTATCGGCGGGGATCTCCTCCCCCTACGAGCAGTACTTC. This gives the protein CASSLSAGISSPYEQYF.

This chain joins TRBV10-3 and TRBJ1-3, with TRBD1 matching 8 bases. This CDR3 is 19 amino acids long. From germline, CDR1 is ENHRY and CDR2 SYGVKD. The V and J ends lost 0 bases and 0 bases, in that order; junction bases with no gene match: 10. Here the CDR3 reads CAISESASATGVSGNTIYF. CDR3 bases: TGTGCCATCAGTGAGTCGGCAAGCGCGACAGGGGTCTCTGGAAACACCATATATTTT.

The V call is TRBV5-6, the J call TRBJ2-5, with 9 bases aligning to TRBD2. V was clipped by 4 bases and J by 5 bases; unmatched bases: 9. There are 15 residues in the CDR3. Germline V gene lookup returns CDR1 SGHDT and CDR2 YYEEEE. Written as DNA, the CDR3 is TGTGCCAGCAGCCCTCCGGGACTAGCAGGCGAGACCCAGTACTTC. Encoded protein: CASSPPGLAGETQYF.

This clone was seen just once. This rearrangement joins TRBV2 to TRBJ2-7; D call uncertain. V lost 8 bases and J lost 9, with 20 bases in between. CDR1 SNHLY and CDR2 FYNNEI come from the germline V gene. CDR3 length: 13 amino acids. The CDR3 protein is CASELVAAPRQYF. The CDR3, as DNA: TGTGCCAGCGAGCTGGTGGCGGCGCCTCGGCAGTACTTC. Looking up the rest from reference TRBV2 and TRBJ2-7 gives the full variable domain: EPEVTQTPSHQVTQMGQEVILRCVPISNHLYFYWYRQILGQKVEFLVSFYNNEISEKSEIFDDQFSVERPDGSNFTLKIRSTKLEDSAMYFCASELVAAPRQYFGPGTRLTVT.

This chain connects TRBV27 to TRBJ1-2, with D possibly TRBD1 on 5 matching bases. The germline gives CDR1 MNHEY, CDR2 SMNVEV (reference sequence). CDR3 size: 15 residues. Deletions cut 8 bases from V and 1 base from J, with 17 bases between. In DNA, the CDR3 is TGTGCCAGCCGGGGGAGCGGGCGTGATAACTATGGCTACACCTTC. This gives the protein CASRGSGRDNYGYTF.

Only one count was recorded for this clone. The CDR3 sequence is CASSLRGRAFF. Written as DNA, the CDR3 is TGTGCCAGCAGTTTAAGAGGGAGGGCTTTCTTT. This chain links TRBV27 with TRBJ1-1; D is unresolved. The CDR3 spans 11 residues. The V end was cut by 2 bases, the J end by 11 bases, with 9 bases between. Germline-derived CDR1 and CDR2 are MNHEY and SMNVEV (reference sequence).

The chain joins TRBV19 to TRBJ2-7, with TRBD1 matching 9 bases. The junction had 11 bases not matched to a gene; V was cut back by 6 bases and J by 5 bases. The germline V gene encodes CDR1 LNHDA and CDR2 SQIVND (reference sequence). The length of the CDR3 is 15 residues. The CDR3 reads CASSGRGTGTHEQYF. For the CDR3, the DNA is TGTGCCAGTAGCGGTCGAGGGACAGGGACCCACGAGCAGTACTTC.

This chain uses TRBV5-4 with TRBJ1-6; unclear D gene. Trimming removed 1 base at V and 7 bases at J, with 3 bases between. This CDR3 spans 12 amino acids. Looked up from germline, CDR1 is SGHNT and CDR2 is YYREEE (reference sequence). In DNA form, the CDR3 reads TGTGCCAGCAGCTTGTCAAATTCACCCCTCCACTTT. Its translation: CASSLSNSPLHF.

The chain carries TRBV29-1 and TRBJ2-7, with TRBD1 identical over 7 bases. V gave up 8 bases and J gave up 5 bases; unmatched junction bases: 21. The germline V gene encodes CDR1 SQVTM and CDR2 ANQGSEA. The CDR3 has 16 amino acids. DNA for the CDR3: TGCAGCACGTTTCGGATCGGGGCAGGGGGTGTCAACGAGCAGTACTTC. Its translation is CSTFRIGAGGVNEQYF.

The chain joins TRBV27 to TRBJ1-2, with 9 nucleotides matching TRBD1. CDR1 is MNHEY, CDR2 SMNVEV, per germline (reference sequence). The CDR3 has 15 amino acids. Trimming took 0 bases from V and 5 from J; bases not matched to a gene: 4. The CDR3 DNA sequence: TGTGCCAGCAGTTTATCGGGACAGGGAGCTTATGGCTACACCTTC. It yields the protein CASSLSGQGAYGYTF.